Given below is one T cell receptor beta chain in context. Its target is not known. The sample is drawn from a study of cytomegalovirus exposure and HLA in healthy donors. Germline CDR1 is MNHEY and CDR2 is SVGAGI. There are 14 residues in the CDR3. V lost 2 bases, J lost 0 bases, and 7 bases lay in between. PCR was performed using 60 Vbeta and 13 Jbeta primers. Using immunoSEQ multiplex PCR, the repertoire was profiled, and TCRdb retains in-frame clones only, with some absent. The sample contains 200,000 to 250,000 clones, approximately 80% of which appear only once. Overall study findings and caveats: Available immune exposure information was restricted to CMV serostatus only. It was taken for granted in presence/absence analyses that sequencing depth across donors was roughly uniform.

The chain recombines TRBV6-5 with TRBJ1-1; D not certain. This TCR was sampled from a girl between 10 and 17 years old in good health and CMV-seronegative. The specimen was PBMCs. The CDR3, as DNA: TGTGCCAGCAGTTACGGGCAGGTGAACACTGAAGCTTTCTTT. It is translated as CASSYGQVNTEAFF.